The TCR beta chain under discussion was sequenced for a study of OX40 agonist ivuxolimab in advanced cancers. The overall study: Ivuxolimab is a fully human IgG2 antibody that activates OX40 (CD134). Dose-escalation subjects each had hepatocellular carcinoma, melanoma, renal cell or head and neck cancer. Study-level findings and limits: Relative to CD4+, CD8+ T cells held more expanded clones on average.

Using immunoSEQ multiplex PCR, the repertoire was profiled, and TCRdb retains in-frame clones only, with some absent. This sample has some 35,000 clones, with 70% to 85% found just once. Germline V CDR1 and CDR2: ENHRY, SYGVKD. The J segment lost 4 bases and the V segment lost 11 bases, leaving 10 bases of the junction unmatched. This CDR3 contains 13 residues. Comment on this clone: Its target is unknown.

The rearrangement links TRBV10-3 to TRBJ2-7; 8 positions agree with TRBD2. The receptor was derived from an adult with an advanced solid tumor such as melanoma, head and neck, liver or kidney cancer. The material sequenced was CD4+ or CD8+ T cells sorted from blood, taken in a trial of the OX40 agonist ivuxolimab. The DNA for the CDR3 is TGTGCCCTCCCCCCGGGGGGGAAATACGAGCAGTACTTC. Its protein product is CALPPGGKYEQYF.